This is a list of T cell receptor beta chains from one sample in a study of a mutant IDH1 vaccine in newly diagnosed glioma. Profiled with immunoSEQ multiplex PCR; TCRdb holds only in-frame clones, not every one. Of just over 60,000 clones listed, roughly four fifths are singletons. These TCRs' antigens remain unknown. The sample consisted of PBMCs, taken from a glioma patient whose treatment included an IDH1 peptide vaccine. These receptors originate from a man in his thirties or forties with glioma. Both conserved end residues are part of each CDR3. A D gene is named only where the DNA matches it firmly. Clone size is shown for a subset of rows, as once, few, many or a class of expanded clone.

abundance | j_gene | v_gene | d_gene | CDR3aa | CDR3nt
. | TRBJ1-5 | TRBV30 | TRBD1 | CAWRPGGRGNQPQHF | TGTGCCTGGCGGCCAGGGGGCCGGGGCAATCAGCCCCAGCATTTT
. | TRBJ2-3 | TRBV15 | TRBD2 | CATSRDSRGLISTDTQYF | TGTGCCACCAGCAGAGATTCACGGGGACTAATAAGCACAGATACGCAGTATTTT
. | TRBJ1-2 | TRBV10-1 | . | CASSDTAVGGYTF | TGCGCCAGCAGCGACACGGCCGTGGGTGGCTACACCTTC
. | TRBJ1-2 | TRBV6-1 | TRBD1 | CASSEDPDRTNYGYTF | TGTGCCAGCAGTGAAGACCCGGACAGGACAAACTATGGCTACACCTTC
. | TRBJ2-5 | TRBV18 | . | CASSLSDRLSQETQYF | TGTGCCAGCTCACTATCGGACAGACTATCCCAAGAGACCCAGTACTTC
. | TRBJ1-5 | TRBV15 | . | CATSSPGGNQPQHF | TGTGCCACCAGCAGCCCCGGGGGCAATCAGCCCCAGCATTTT
. | TRBJ1-2 | TRBV7-6 | . | CASSPAPLGYGYTF | TGTGCCAGCAGCCCTGCCCCTCTTGGCTATGGCTACACCTTC
. | TRBJ1-2 | TRBV14 | . | CASSQVSGSGDYGYTF | TGTGCCAGCAGCCAAGTTTCGGGGTCTGGGGATTATGGCTACACCTTC
. | TRBJ1-1 | TRBV28 | TRBD1 | CASNEPGGAGTEAFF | TGTGCCAGCAATGAGCCAGGGGGCGCGGGCACTGAAGCTTTCTTT
. | TRBJ1-2 | TRBV19 | TRBD1 | CASSRGPKGGYTF | TGTGCCAGTAGCAGGGGGCCCAAAGGTGGCTACACCTTC
. | TRBJ1-5 | TRBV11-2 | . | CASSLAYSNQPQHF | TGTGCCAGCAGCTTAGCTTACAGCAATCAGCCCCAGCATTTT
. | TRBJ1-1 | TRBV30 | . | CAWRRNTEAFF | TGTGCCTGGAGGAGGAACACTGAAGCTTTCTTT
once | TRBJ2-2 | TRBV27 | . | CASSLDRTWNTGELFF | TGTGCCAGCAGTTTAGACAGGACATGGAACACCGGGGAGCTGTTTTTT
. | TRBJ2-6 | TRBV30 | . | CAWIRQAVSGANVLTF | TGTGCCTGGATCCGACAGGCCGTCTCTGGGGCCAACGTCCTGACTTTC
once | TRBJ2-7 | TRBV6-5 | . | CASNRDRRDEQYF | TGTGCCAGCAATAGAGACAGGCGGGACGAGCAGTACTTC
once | TRBJ1-1 | TRBV18 | TRBD1 | CASSPGTGRAFF | TGTGCCAGCTCACCCGGGACAGGGCGAGCTTTCTTT
once | TRBJ2-3 | TRBV5-1 | . | CASSLVQLTDTQYF | TGCGCCAGCAGCTTGGTTCAGCTCACAGATACGCAGTATTTT
few | TRBJ1-5 | TRBV19 | . | CASSIENLQPQHF | TGTGCCAGTAGTATTGAAAATCTTCAGCCCCAGCATTTT
. | TRBJ1-5 | TRBV7-7 | . | CASSLDLTQPQHF | TGTGCCAGCAGCTTAGATCTTACCCAGCCCCAGCATTTT
. | TRBJ1-4 | TRBV5-6 | TRBD1 | CASSQTGALHEKLFF | TGTGCCAGCAGCCAGACAGGGGCACTACATGAAAAACTGTTTTTT
. | TRBJ1-1 | TRBV7-9 | . | CASSLRGEAFF | TGTGCCAGCAGCCTAAGGGGTGAAGCTTTCTTT
. | TRBJ2-1 | TRBV27 | . | CASSFYRSYNEQFF | TGTGCCAGCAGTTTTTACAGGTCCTACAATGAGCAGTTCTTC
. | TRBJ1-2 | TRBV28 | TRBD1 | CAVNGFKTGGFYGYTF | TGTGCCGTGAACGGTTTCAAGACAGGGGGCTTCTATGGCTACACCTTC
. | TRBJ1-2 | TRBV6-1 | . | CASRLDRKYGYTF | TGTGCCAGCAGGCTGGACAGAAAATATGGCTACACCTTC
. | TRBJ1-1 | TRBV27 | . | CASSPQLPWDTEAFF | TGTGCCAGCAGTCCCCAACTTCCCTGGGACACTGAAGCTTTCTTT
. | TRBJ1-2 | TRBV5-6 | . | CASSLAFIGLLRNYGYTF | TGTGCCAGCAGCTTGGCCTTCATCGGGCTGTTGAGAAACTATGGCTACACCTTC
. | TRBJ1-1 | TRBV6-4 | . | CASMLEGGTEAFF | TGTGCCAGCATGCTGGAGGGGGGCACTGAAGCTTTCTTT
once | TRBJ2-7 | TRBV7-6 | TRBD2 | CASSPAGGTYEQYF | TGTGCCAGCAGCCCCGCGGGGGGGACCTACGAGCAGTACTTC
. | TRBJ1-5 | TRBV19 | . | CASSIEALGYSNQPQHF | TGTGCCAGTAGTATCGAGGCATTGGGTTATAGCAATCAGCCCCAGCATTTT
. | TRBJ2-1 | TRBV5-4 | . | CASSLDGLDGNEQFF | TGTGCCAGCAGCTTGGACGGACTTGATGGCAATGAGCAGTTCTTC
. | TRBJ1-5 | TRBV5-1 | . | CASSLVGGANQPQHF | TGCGCCAGCAGCTTGGTTGGGGGGGCCAATCAGCCCCAGCATTTT
few | TRBJ1-1 | TRBV10-1 | . | CASSERNTEAFF | TGCGCCAGCAGTGAAAGGAACACTGAAGCTTTCTTT
. | TRBJ2-1 | TRBV15 | TRBD2 | CATSSLRGGSYNEQFF | TGTGCCACCAGCAGCTTACGGGGGGGCTCCTACAATGAGCAGTTCTTC
. | TRBJ2-2 | TRBV9 | TRBD1 | CASSPRDSYNTGELFF | TGTGCCAGCAGCCCCCGGGACAGCTATAACACCGGGGAGCTGTTTTTT
. | TRBJ1-4 | TRBV7-9 | . | CASSSHGWGAQPNEKLFF | TGTGCCAGCAGCTCCCATGGTTGGGGGGCGCAACCTAATGAAAAACTGTTTTTT
. | TRBJ2-5 | TRBV5-1 | . | CASSPEVAQETQYF | TGCGCCAGCAGCCCGGAGGTGGCCCAAGAGACCCAGTACTTC
. | TRBJ1-3 | TRBV7-9 | TRBD1 | CASSPRQGISGNTIYF | TGTGCCAGCAGCCCGCGACAGGGCATCTCTGGAAACACCATATATTTT
few | TRBJ1-1 | TRBV19 | . | CASSPDRENTEAFF | TGTGCCAGTAGCCCGGACAGAGAGAACACTGAAGCTTTCTTT
. | TRBJ2-1 | TRBV5-4 | . | CASSSQIRADEQFF | TGTGCCAGCAGCTCACAAATTAGGGCCGATGAGCAGTTCTTC
. | TRBJ2-1 | TRBV6-5 | TRBD1 | CASSTGQGRHEQFF | TGTGCCAGCAGTACGGGACAGGGGAGGCATGAGCAGTTCTTC
. | TRBJ1-2 | TRBV7-9 | . | CASSSEVGGGNYGYTF | TGTGCCAGCAGCTCCGAGGTCGGGGGGGGTAACTATGGCTACACCTTC
. | TRBJ1-5 | TRBV13 | . | CASSLGGGQPQHF | TGTGCCAGCAGCTTAGGGGGGGGGCAGCCCCAGCATTTT
. | TRBJ2-5 | TRBV4-1 | . | CASSQTWLSPQETQYF | TGCGCCAGCAGCCAGACTTGGCTCTCCCCCCAAGAGACCCAGTACTTC
. | TRBJ2-1 | TRBV19 | . | CASTLGDSSYNEQFF | TGTGCCAGTACCCTCGGGGATAGCTCCTACAATGAGCAGTTCTTC